A selection of T cell receptor beta chains follows, all from one sample in a study of vaccination effects on CD4 cells after COVID-19. Method: immunoSEQ multiplex PCR; TCRdb's copy keeps in-frame clones and lacks some. The sample shows more than 30,000 clones, around 70% of them seen only once. What these receptors recognize is not known. Sample: CD4+ T cells from PBMCs cultured with HCoV-229E spike peptides, taken before COVID-19 vaccination. These receptors were collected from a human donor who received a COVID-19 vaccine. CDR3s include the opening cysteine and the closing phenylalanine or tryptophan. D genes are given only for firm matches. Some rows have no size entry. The others give once, few or many, or a class for an expanded clone.

j_call: TRBJ2-2
clone_size: .
d_call: TRBD2
v_call: TRBV30
cdr3_nt: TGTGCCTGGAGTGTAAGGACTAGCGGGAGGGCCACCGGGGAGCTGTTTTTT
cdr3_aa: CAWSVRTSGRATGELFF

j_call: TRBJ1-2
clone_size: .
d_call: .
v_call: TRBV7-9
cdr3_nt: TGTGCCAGCAGCTTAGATTCGGGGTATGGCTACACCTTC
cdr3_aa: CASSLDSGYGYTF

j_call: TRBJ2-3
clone_size: .
d_call: TRBD2
v_call: TRBV27
cdr3_nt: TGTGCCAGCAGTTTACAGGGCGGGAGGGCGGATACGCAGTATTTT
cdr3_aa: CASSLQGGRADTQYF

j_call: TRBJ2-5
clone_size: .
d_call: .
v_call: TRBV12-3/TRBV12-4
cdr3_nt: TGTGCCAGCAGTTTAGGGGCGGAGGAGACCCAGTACTTC
cdr3_aa: CASSLGAEETQYF

j_call: TRBJ2-1
clone_size: once
d_call: .
v_call: TRBV9
cdr3_nt: TGTGCCAGCAGCGTAGATCCACAGCCCCCCCCCTACAATGAGCAGTTCTTC
cdr3_aa: CASSVDPQPPPYNEQFF

j_call: TRBJ1-1
clone_size: .
d_call: .
v_call: TRBV28
cdr3_nt: TGTGCCAGCAGTTATGGACCCATGAACACTGAAGCTTTCTTT
cdr3_aa: CASSYGPMNTEAFF

j_call: TRBJ1-5
clone_size: few
d_call: .
v_call: TRBV6-5
cdr3_nt: TGTGCCAGCAGTCCCCAGGGGAATCAGCCCCAGCATTTT
cdr3_aa: CASSPQGNQPQHF

j_call: TRBJ2-5
clone_size: .
d_call: .
v_call: TRBV5-6
cdr3_nt: TGTGCCAGCATACTGTTTGGGGACTTGCAGAAAGAGACCCAGTACTTC
cdr3_aa: CASILFGDLQKETQYF

j_call: TRBJ2-2
clone_size: few
d_call: TRBD1
v_call: TRBV27
cdr3_nt: TGTGCCAGCAGTTTAGATGTGGGACAGGCGAACACCGGGGAGCTGTTTTTT
cdr3_aa: CASSLDVGQANTGELFF

j_call: TRBJ2-7
clone_size: .
d_call: .
v_call: TRBV27
cdr3_nt: TGTGCCAGCACCCTTAGGGGGGGCAGCTACTACGAGCAGTACTTC
cdr3_aa: CASTLRGGSYYEQYF

j_call: TRBJ2-1
clone_size: .
d_call: TRBD2
v_call: TRBV6-6
cdr3_nt: TGTGCAGTAGGGGGACTAGCGGGTTGGGATGAGCAGTTCTTC
cdr3_aa: CAVGGLAGWDEQFF

j_call: TRBJ2-3
clone_size: .
d_call: .
v_call: TRBV7-2
cdr3_nt: TGTGCCAGCAGCTTAGCGGGTACAGTCAATACGCAGTATTTT
cdr3_aa: CASSLAGTVNTQYF

j_call: TRBJ1-2
clone_size: .
d_call: .
v_call: TRBV4-3
cdr3_nt: TGCGCCAGCAGCCAAGCTGACCGGGGAGGCTACACCTTC
cdr3_aa: CASSQADRGGYTF

j_call: TRBJ1-5
clone_size: .
d_call: .
v_call: TRBV28
cdr3_nt: TGTGCCAGCAGTGTTACAGATCAGCCCCAGCATTTT
cdr3_aa: CASSVTDQPQHF

j_call: TRBJ2-7
clone_size: .
d_call: .
v_call: TRBV4-2
cdr3_nt: TGTGCCAGCAGCCAAGAAGGTGGCGGGGAGCTCTACGAGCAGTACTTC
cdr3_aa: CASSQEGGGELYEQYF

j_call: TRBJ2-2
clone_size: few
d_call: .
v_call: TRBV5-1
cdr3_nt: TGCGCCAGCAGCTTGGTGCCGGGGCACAACGCGAACACCGGGGAGCTGTTTTTT
cdr3_aa: CASSLVPGHNANTGELFF

j_call: TRBJ1-3
clone_size: .
d_call: .
v_call: TRBV27
cdr3_nt: TGTGCCAGCAGTTTAAGGGGGACTGGAAACACCATATATTTT
cdr3_aa: CASSLRGTGNTIYF

j_call: TRBJ1-2
clone_size: .
d_call: .
v_call: TRBV28
cdr3_nt: TGTGCCAGCAGTTTAGGCCCAGGGTCTAGCTATGGCTACACCTTC
cdr3_aa: CASSLGPGSSYGYTF

j_call: TRBJ2-4
clone_size: .
d_call: .
v_call: TRBV18
cdr3_nt: TGTGCCAGCTCACCGGAGGGGGCGGCCAACATTCAGTACTTC
cdr3_aa: CASSPEGAANIQYF

j_call: TRBJ1-2
clone_size: .
d_call: .
v_call: TRBV2
cdr3_nt: TGTGCCAGCAGACTTAGACAGGTTACTAACTATGGCTACACCTTC
cdr3_aa: CASRLRQVTNYGYTF

j_call: TRBJ2-7
clone_size: .
d_call: TRBD1
v_call: TRBV6-5
cdr3_nt: TGTGCCAGCAGTCGGACAGGGGGGTTCTACGAGCAGTACTTC
cdr3_aa: CASSRTGGFYEQYF

j_call: TRBJ2-7
clone_size: .
d_call: .
v_call: TRBV28
cdr3_nt: TGTGCCAGCACCCTTGGAGGGTCCCTTAGCTACGAGCAGTACTTC
cdr3_aa: CASTLGGSLSYEQYF

j_call: TRBJ2-3
clone_size: .
d_call: TRBD2
v_call: TRBV6-2/TRBV6-3
cdr3_nt: TGTGCCAGCAGTTACGGGACTAGCGGGAGTTGGAGCACAGATACGCAGTATTTT
cdr3_aa: CASSYGTSGSWSTDTQYF

j_call: TRBJ1-1
clone_size: many
d_call: .
v_call: TRBV7-8
cdr3_nt: TGTGCCAGCAGCATTATACAGGGAACTGAAGCTTTCTTT
cdr3_aa: CASSIIQGTEAFF

j_call: TRBJ1-2
clone_size: .
d_call: .
v_call: TRBV14
cdr3_nt: TGTGCCAGCAGCCTCGGACCGATCTATGGCTACACCTTC
cdr3_aa: CASSLGPIYGYTF

j_call: TRBJ1-6
clone_size: .
d_call: TRBD1
v_call: TRBV6-5
cdr3_nt: TGTGCCAGCACCATAAGGGGGCAGTTAGATTCACCCCTCCACTTT
cdr3_aa: CASTIRGQLDSPLHF

j_call: TRBJ2-1
clone_size: .
d_call: .
v_call: TRBV30
cdr3_nt: TGTGCCTGGAGTAACGGACCCAGGGAGCAGTTCTTC
cdr3_aa: CAWSNGPREQFF

j_call: TRBJ2-1
clone_size: few
d_call: .
v_call: TRBV11-3
cdr3_nt: TGTGCCAGCAGCTCTCGCAATGAGCAGTTCTTC
cdr3_aa: CASSSRNEQFF

j_call: TRBJ2-7
clone_size: .
d_call: .
v_call: TRBV5-1
cdr3_nt: TGCGCCAGCAGCTTGGCGAAGGCGGGTAGGGACGAGCAGTACTTC
cdr3_aa: CASSLAKAGRDEQYF

j_call: TRBJ1-2
clone_size: .
d_call: .
v_call: TRBV4-1
cdr3_nt: TGCGCCAGCAGCCAAGACAATCTACGGGGCTATGGCTACACCTTC
cdr3_aa: CASSQDNLRGYGYTF

j_call: TRBJ2-1
clone_size: .
d_call: .
v_call: TRBV30
cdr3_nt: TGTGCCTGGAGCCCTCCGGGACCCAAGCAGTTCTTC
cdr3_aa: CAWSPPGPKQFF

j_call: TRBJ1-1
clone_size: .
d_call: .
v_call: TRBV4-2
cdr3_nt: TGTGCCAGCAGCCAAGATCCCGTTGGGACTGAAGCTTTCTTT
cdr3_aa: CASSQDPVGTEAFF

j_call: TRBJ1-5
clone_size: few
d_call: TRBD1
v_call: TRBV2
cdr3_nt: TGTGCCAGCGGGAGGGACAGCGGGGGGGCACATCAGCCCCAGCATTTT
cdr3_aa: CASGRDSGGAHQPQHF

j_call: TRBJ1-6
clone_size: .
d_call: .
v_call: TRBV6-5
cdr3_nt: TGTGCCAGCAGTTACTTCGAATCACCCCTCCACTTT
cdr3_aa: CASSYFESPLHF

j_call: TRBJ2-3
clone_size: hyperexpanded
d_call: TRBD1
v_call: TRBV4-3
cdr3_nt: TGCGCCAGCAGCCGAGACTTAACCGTCAGGGGGCGCAGCGGCACAGATACGCAGTATTTT
cdr3_aa: CASSRDLTVRGRSGTDTQYF

j_call: TRBJ1-4
clone_size: .
d_call: .
v_call: TRBV28
cdr3_nt: TGTGCCAGCAGTCTAGGGTTGGAGGGTGAAAAACTGTTTTTT
cdr3_aa: CASSLGLEGEKLFF

j_call: TRBJ2-3
clone_size: .
d_call: TRBD2
v_call: TRBV27
cdr3_nt: TGTGCCAGCAGTTTATCGGTGTCGGGAGGTTGGATAGATACGCAGTATTTT
cdr3_aa: CASSLSVSGGWIDTQYF